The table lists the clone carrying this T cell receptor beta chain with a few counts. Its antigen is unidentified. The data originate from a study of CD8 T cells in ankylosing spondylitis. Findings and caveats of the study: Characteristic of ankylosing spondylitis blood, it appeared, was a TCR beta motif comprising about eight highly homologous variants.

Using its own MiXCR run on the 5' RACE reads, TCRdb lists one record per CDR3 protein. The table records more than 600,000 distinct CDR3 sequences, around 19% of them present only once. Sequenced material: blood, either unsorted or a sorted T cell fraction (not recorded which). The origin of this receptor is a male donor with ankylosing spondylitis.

The CDR3 here is CATSPGRNDGELFF. In DNA, the CDR3 is TGTGCCACCAGCCCAGGGAGAAACGACGGGGAGCTGTTTTTT. The chain has TRBV15 and TRBJ2-2; possibly TRBD1 or TRBD2 for D (5 bases each). The CDR3 is 14 amino acids. Per the germline V gene, CDR1 is LNHNV and CDR2 is YYDKDF (reference sequence). The V end lost 5 bases, the J end lost 7 bases, and 14 bases lay between the germline ends. The entire variable domain, with the rest obtained from reference TRBV15 and TRBJ2-2, is as follows: DAMVIQNPRYQVTQFGKPVTLSCSQTLNHNVMYWYQQKSSQAPKLLFHYYDKDFNNEADTPDNFQSRRPNTSFCFLDIRSPGLGDTAMYLCATSPGRNDGELFFGEGSRLTVL.